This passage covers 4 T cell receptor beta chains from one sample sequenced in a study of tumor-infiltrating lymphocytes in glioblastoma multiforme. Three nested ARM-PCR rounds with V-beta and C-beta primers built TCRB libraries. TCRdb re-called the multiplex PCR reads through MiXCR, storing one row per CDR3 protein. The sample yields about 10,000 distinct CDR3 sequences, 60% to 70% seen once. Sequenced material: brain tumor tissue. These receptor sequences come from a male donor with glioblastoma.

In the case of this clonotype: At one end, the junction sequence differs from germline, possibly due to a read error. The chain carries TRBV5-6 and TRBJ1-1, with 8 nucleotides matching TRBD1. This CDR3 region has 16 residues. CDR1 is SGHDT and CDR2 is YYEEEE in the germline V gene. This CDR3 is CTSTDYGRQGLPEAIF. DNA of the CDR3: TGTACCAGCACCGATTATGGGAGACAGGGGCTACCTGAAGCTATCTTT.

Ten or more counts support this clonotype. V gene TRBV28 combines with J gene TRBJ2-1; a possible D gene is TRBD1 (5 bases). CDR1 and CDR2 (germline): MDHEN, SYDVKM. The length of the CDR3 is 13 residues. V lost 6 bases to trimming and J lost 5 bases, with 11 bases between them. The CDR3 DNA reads TGTGCCAGCAGCGAACAGGTTAACAATGAGCAGTTCTTC. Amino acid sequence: CASSEQVNNEQFF.

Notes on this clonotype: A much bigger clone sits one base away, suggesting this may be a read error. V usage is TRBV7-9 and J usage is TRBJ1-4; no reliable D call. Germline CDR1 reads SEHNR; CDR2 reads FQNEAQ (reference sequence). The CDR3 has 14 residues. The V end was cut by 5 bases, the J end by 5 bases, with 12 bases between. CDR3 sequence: CASSPRRENEKLFF. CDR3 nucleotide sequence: TGTGCCAGCAGCCCACGGCGAGAGAATGAAAAACTGTTTTTT.

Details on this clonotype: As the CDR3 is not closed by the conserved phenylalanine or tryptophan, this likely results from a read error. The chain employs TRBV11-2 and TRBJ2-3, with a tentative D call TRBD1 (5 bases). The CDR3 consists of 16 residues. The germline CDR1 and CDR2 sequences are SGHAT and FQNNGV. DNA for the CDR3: TGTGCCAGCTACTTTCCTGACAGTACGAGCTCAGATGCGCAGTATTCT. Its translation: CASYFPDSTSSDAQYS.